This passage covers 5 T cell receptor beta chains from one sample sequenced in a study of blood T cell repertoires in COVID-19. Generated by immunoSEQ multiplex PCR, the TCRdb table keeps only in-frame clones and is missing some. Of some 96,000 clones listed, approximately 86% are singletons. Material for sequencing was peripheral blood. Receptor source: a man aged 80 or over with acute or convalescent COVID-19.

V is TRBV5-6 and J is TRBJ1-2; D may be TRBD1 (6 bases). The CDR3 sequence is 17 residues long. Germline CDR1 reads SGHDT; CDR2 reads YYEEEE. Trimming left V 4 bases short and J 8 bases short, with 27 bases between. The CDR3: CASSLNQPYRVIKGYTF. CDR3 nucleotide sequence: TGTGCCAGCAGCCTAAATCAACCCTACAGGGTAATAAAGGGCTACACCTTC.

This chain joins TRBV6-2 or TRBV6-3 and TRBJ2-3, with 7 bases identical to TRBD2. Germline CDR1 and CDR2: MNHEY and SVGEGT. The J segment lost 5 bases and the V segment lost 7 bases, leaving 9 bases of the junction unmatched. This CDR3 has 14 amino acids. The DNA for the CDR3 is TGTGCCAGCACCCCCCTAGCGGTCGAAGATACGCAGTATTTT. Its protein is CASTPLAVEDTQYF.

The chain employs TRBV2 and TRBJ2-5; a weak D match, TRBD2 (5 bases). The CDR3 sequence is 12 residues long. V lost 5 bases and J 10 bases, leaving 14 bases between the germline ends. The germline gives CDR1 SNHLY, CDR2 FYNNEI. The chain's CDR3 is CASSMEVGFQYF. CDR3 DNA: TGTGCCAGCAGTATGGAGGTGGGATTCCAGTACTTC. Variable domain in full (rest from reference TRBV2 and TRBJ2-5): EPEVTQTPSHQVTQMGQEVILRCVPISNHLYFYWYRQILGQKVEFLVSFYNNEISEKSEIFDDQFSVERPDGSNFTLKIRSTKLEDSAMYFCASSMEVGFQYFGPGTRLLVL.

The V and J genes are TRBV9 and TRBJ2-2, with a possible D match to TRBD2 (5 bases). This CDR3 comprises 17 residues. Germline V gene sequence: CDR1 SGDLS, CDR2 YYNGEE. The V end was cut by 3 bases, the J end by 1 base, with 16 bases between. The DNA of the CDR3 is TGTGCCAGCAGCGACGTCCGGACGGGGAGGAACACCGGGGAGCTGTTTTTT. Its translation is CASSDVRTGRNTGELFF.

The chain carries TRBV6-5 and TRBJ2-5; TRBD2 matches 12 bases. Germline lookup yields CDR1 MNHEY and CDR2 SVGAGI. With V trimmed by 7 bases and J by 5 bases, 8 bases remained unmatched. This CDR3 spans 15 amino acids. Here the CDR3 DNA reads TGTGCCAGCATCATGACTAGCGGGAGATGGGAGACCCAGTACTTC. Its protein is CASIMTSGRWETQYF.